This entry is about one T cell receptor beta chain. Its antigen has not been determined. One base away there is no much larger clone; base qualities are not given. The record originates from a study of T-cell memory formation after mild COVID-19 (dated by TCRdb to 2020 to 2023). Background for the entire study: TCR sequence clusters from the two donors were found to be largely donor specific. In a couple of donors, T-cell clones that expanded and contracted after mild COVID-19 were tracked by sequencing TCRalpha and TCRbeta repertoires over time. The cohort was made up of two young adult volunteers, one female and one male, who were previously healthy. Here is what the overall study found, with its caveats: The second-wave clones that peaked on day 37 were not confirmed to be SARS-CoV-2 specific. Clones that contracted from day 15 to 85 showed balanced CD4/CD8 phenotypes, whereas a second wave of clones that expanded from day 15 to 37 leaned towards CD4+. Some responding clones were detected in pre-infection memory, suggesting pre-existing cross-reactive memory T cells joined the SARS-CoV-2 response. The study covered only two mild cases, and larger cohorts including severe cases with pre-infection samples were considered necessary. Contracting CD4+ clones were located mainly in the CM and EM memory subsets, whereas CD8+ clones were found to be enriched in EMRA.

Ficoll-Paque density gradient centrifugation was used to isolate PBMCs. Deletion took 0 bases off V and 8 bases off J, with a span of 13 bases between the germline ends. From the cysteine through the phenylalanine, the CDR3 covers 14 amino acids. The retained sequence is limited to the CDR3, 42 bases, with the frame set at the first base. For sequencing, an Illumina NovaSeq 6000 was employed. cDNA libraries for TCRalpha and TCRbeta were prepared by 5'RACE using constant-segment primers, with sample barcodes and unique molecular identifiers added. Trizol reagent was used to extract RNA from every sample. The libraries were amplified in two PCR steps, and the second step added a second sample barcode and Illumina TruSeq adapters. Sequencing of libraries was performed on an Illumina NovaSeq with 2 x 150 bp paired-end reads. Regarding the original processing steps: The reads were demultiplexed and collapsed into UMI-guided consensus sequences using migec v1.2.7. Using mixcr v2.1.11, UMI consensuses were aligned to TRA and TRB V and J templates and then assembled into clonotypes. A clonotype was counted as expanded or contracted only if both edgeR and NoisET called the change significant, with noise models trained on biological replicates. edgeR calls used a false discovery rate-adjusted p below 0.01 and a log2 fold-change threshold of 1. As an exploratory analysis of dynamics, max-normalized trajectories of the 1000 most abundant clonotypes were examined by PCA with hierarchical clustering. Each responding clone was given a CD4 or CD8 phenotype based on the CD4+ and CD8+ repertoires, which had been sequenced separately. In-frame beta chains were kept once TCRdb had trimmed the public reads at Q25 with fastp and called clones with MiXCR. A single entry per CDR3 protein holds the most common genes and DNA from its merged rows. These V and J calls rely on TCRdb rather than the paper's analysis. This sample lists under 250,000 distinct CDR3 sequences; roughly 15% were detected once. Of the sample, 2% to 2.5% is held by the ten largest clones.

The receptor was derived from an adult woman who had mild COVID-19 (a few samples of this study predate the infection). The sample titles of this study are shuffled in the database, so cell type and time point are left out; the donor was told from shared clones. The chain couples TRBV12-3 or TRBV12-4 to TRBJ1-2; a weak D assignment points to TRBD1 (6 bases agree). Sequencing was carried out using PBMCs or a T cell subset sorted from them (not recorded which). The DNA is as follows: TGTGCCAGCAGTTTAGCGTCGGAGGGGGGAGGCTACACCTTC. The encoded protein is CASSLASEGGGYTF.